This T cell receptor (beta chain) was documented in a study of blood T cell repertoires in COVID-19. About the research overall: Specimens from acute and convalescent COVID-19 originated in the United States, Italy and Spain.

The CDR3 consists of 14 residues. Germline V gives CDR1 SGHDT, CDR2 YYEEEE. V was clipped by 4 bases and J by 7 bases, with 17 bases between them. Produced via immunoSEQ multiplex PCR; TCRdb's table is partial and in-frame only. The sample has around 300,000 clones; 75% to 90% are singletons. The receptor's source is a woman aged 70-85 years with COVID-19, enrolled during active disease. Sequencing was done on a sample of peripheral blood. This sequence joins TRBV5-6 and TRBJ1-1, with D uncertain. The CDR3 region is CASSVIDPRVEAFF. Here the CDR3 DNA reads TGTGCCAGCAGCGTTATAGACCCTAGAGTTGAAGCTTTCTTT.